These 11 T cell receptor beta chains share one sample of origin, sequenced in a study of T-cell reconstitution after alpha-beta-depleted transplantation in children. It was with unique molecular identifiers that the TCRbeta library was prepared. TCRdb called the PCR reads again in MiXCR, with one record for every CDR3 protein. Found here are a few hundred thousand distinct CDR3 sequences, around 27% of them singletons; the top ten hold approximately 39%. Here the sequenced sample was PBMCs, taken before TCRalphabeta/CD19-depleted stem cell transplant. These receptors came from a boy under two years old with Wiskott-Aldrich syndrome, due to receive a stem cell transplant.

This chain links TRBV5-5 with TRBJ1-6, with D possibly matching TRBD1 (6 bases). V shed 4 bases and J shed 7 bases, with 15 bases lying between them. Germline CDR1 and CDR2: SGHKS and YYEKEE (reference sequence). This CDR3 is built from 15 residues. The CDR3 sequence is CASSPDGGRNSPLHF. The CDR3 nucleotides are TGTGCCAGCAGCCCGGACGGGGGGCGAAATTCACCCCTCCACTTT.

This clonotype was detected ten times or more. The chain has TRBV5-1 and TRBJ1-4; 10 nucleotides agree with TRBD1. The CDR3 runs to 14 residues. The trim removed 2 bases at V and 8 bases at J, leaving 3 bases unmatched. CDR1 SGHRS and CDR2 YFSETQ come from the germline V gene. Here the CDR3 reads CASSFGTGDEKLFF. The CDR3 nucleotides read TGCGCCAGCAGCTTCGGGACAGGGGACGAAAAACTGTTTTTT.

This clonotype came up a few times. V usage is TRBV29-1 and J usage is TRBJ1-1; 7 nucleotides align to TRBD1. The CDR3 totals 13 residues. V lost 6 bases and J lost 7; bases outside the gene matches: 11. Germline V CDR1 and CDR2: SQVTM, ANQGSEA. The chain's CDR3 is CSVPRGAGGEAFF. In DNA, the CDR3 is TGCAGCGTCCCTCGGGGGGCAGGGGGTGAAGCTTTCTTT.

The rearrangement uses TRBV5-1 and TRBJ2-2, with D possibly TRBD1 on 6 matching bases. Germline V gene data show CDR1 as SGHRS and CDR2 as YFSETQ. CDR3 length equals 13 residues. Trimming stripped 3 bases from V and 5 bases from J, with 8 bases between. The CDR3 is CASSYRETGELFF. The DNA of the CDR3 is TGCGCCAGCAGCTACAGGGAGACCGGGGAGCTGTTTTTT.

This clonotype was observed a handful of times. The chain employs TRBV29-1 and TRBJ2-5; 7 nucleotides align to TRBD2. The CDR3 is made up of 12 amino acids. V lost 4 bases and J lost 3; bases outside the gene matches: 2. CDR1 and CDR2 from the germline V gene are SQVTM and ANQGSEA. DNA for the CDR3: TGCAGCGTTGCTAGCGGAGAAGAGACCCAGTACTTC. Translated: CSVASGEETQYF.

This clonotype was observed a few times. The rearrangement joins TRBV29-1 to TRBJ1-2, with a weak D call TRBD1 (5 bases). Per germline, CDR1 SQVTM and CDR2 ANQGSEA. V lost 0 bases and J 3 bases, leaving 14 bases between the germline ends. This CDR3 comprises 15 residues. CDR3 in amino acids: CSVEDPAGSDYGYTF. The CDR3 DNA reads TGCAGCGTTGAAGATCCGGCAGGGAGCGACTATGGCTACACCTTC.

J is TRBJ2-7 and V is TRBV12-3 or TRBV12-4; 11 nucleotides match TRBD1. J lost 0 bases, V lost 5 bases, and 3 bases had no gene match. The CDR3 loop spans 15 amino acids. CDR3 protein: CASSGQGALSYEQYF. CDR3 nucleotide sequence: TGTGCCAGCAGTGGACAGGGGGCCCTCTCCTACGAGCAGTACTTC.

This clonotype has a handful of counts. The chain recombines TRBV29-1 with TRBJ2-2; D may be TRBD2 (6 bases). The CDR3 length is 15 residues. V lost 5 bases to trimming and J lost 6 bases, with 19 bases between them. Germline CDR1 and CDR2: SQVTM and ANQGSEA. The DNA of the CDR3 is TGCAGCGTTAACGTCGGGGGAGGAGGTGCCGGGGAGCTGTTTTTT. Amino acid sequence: CSVNVGGGGAGELFF.

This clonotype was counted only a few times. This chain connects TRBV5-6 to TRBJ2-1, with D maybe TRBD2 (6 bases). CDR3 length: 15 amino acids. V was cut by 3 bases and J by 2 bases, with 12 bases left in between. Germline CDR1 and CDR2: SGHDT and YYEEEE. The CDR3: CASSWGLDPYNEQFF. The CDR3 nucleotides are TGTGCCAGCAGCTGGGGACTGGACCCCTACAATGAGCAGTTCTTC.

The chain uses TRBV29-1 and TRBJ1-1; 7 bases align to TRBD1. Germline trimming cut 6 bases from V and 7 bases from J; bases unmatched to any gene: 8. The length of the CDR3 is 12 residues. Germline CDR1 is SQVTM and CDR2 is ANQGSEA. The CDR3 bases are TGCAGCGTCACCGACAGGGCTCGTGAAGCTTTCTTT. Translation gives CSVTDRAREAFF.

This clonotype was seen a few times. Written as DNA, the CDR3 is TGTGCCAGCAGATCCCTAGCGGGCCGCGCCTACGAGCAGTACTTC. Amino acid sequence: CASRSLAGRAYEQYF. The chain carries TRBV28 and TRBJ2-7; 8 bases line up with TRBD2. With 6 bases clipped from V and 2 bases from J, the junction kept 9 bases outside the gene matches. The germline V gene has CDR1 MDHEN and CDR2 SYDVKM. The CDR3 runs 15 residues.